The 27 T cell receptor beta chains below were found in one sample sequenced in a study of T cells after yellow fever vaccination. MiXCR, run by TCRdb on the 5' RACE reads, gives a single entry per CDR3 protein. The table lists hundreds of thousands of distinct CDR3 sequences, around 20% of them singletons. The source was PBMCs, collected before the yellow fever booster vaccination. These receptors all come from a man aged 18 to 30 who received the YFV17D yellow fever vaccine.

This clonotype has only a few counts. The genes are TRBV14 and TRBJ2-7; D tentatively reads TRBD1 or TRBD2 (5 bases each). V was cut by 1 base and J by 6 bases, with 13 bases left in between. The germline CDR1 and CDR2 sequences are SGHDN and FVKESK. The length of the CDR3 is 14 residues. The CDR3 region has the DNA TGTGCCAGCAGCCAAGTCGAGGGGAAGGTCGAGCAGTACTTC. It is translated as CASSQVEGKVEQYF.

V and J are TRBV7-2 and TRBJ2-7; tentatively, D is TRBD2 (6 bases). The germline V gene has CDR1 SGHTA and CDR2 FQGNSA. This CDR3 comprises 13 residues. The V end was cut by 0 bases, the J end by 6 bases, with 9 bases between. CDR3 sequence (DNA): TGTGCCAGCAGCTTAGCCCTCGGGGGCGAGCAGTACTTC. It codes for CASSLALGGEQYF.

The CDR3 is CASSVAGANTGELFF. The CDR3 DNA sequence: TGTGCCAGCAGCGTCGCGGGGGCCAACACCGGGGAGCTGTTTTTT. This rearrangement joins TRBV9 to TRBJ2-2; maybe TRBD2 (7 bases). CDR3 length: 15 residues. The germline gives CDR1 SGDLS, CDR2 YYNGEE. The V gene lost 2 bases and the J gene lost 2 bases, with 10 bases spanning the gap.

This clonotype has a count of ten or more. The genes are TRBV6-6 and TRBJ1-2; D gene uncertain. Trimming cost V 7 bases and J 4 bases, with 13 bases left between them. Germline V gene data show CDR1 as MNHNY and CDR2 as SVGAGI (reference sequence). The CDR3 is 13 residues long. The CDR3 is CASTSRDTYGYTF. CDR3 sequence (DNA): TGTGCCAGCACCTCTCGGGATACCTATGGCTACACCTTC.

The rearrangement uses TRBV6-6 and TRBJ1-5; D unclear. The V and J ends lost 6 bases and 1 base respectively, with 16 bases between them. Germline CDR1 reads MNHNY; CDR2 reads SVGAGI (reference sequence). The CDR3 is made up of 16 amino acids. The CDR3 sequence is CASSRPRRLSNQPQHF. The DNA of the CDR3 is TGTGCCAGCAGCCGTCCTAGACGGCTAAGCAATCAGCCCCAGCATTTT.

The J gene is TRBJ2-1, the V gene TRBV18; D tentatively fits TRBD1 or TRBD2 (5 bases each). The V gene lost 1 base and the J gene lost 0 bases, with 13 bases spanning the gap. This CDR3 is built from 17 residues. CDR1 is KGHSH, CDR2 LQKENI, per germline. CDR3 sequence (DNA): TGTGCCAGCTCACCACTGGGACGGGGAAGCTCCTACAATGAGCAGTTCTTC. This codes for CASSPLGRGSSYNEQFF.

The CDR3 DNA reads as TGTGCCAGCAGCTTAGCGGGAGCGGGGGGGAATGAGCAGTTCTTC. It codes for CASSLAGAGGNEQFF. The chain has TRBV7-7 and TRBJ2-1; 10 bases are shared with TRBD2. Germline V CDR1 and CDR2: SSHAT, FNYEAQ (reference sequence). The CDR3 covers 15 residues. V shed 0 bases, J shed 7 bases, and the junction held 3 bases outside the gene matches.

This clonotype was observed a handful of times. The chain carries TRBV5-5 and TRBJ1-5, with D perhaps matching TRBD1 (5 bases). The CDR3 has 13 residues. V dropped 4 bases and J dropped 9 bases, with 14 bases sitting between them. Per germline, CDR1 SGHKS and CDR2 YYEKEE (reference sequence). DNA of the CDR3: TGTGCCAGCAGCCCGGGGGTCGGGGCGCCCCAGCATTTT. Translation gives CASSPGVGAPQHF.

The J gene is TRBJ2-1, the V gene TRBV3-1; D is ambiguous. The CDR3 extends over 15 amino acids. Germline lookup yields CDR1 LGHDT and CDR2 YNNKEL (reference sequence). Trimming cost V 7 bases and J 5 bases, with 18 bases left between them. The chain's CDR3 is CASNLGPPPNNEQFF. The CDR3 nucleotides are TGTGCCAGCAACCTTGGACCACCCCCGAACAATGAGCAGTTCTTC.

The V and J genes are TRBV20-1 and TRBJ2-1, with 7 bases fitting TRBD2. Per the germline V gene, CDR1 is DFQATT and CDR2 is SNEGSKA (reference sequence). The CDR3 spans 10 residues. Written as DNA, the CDR3 is TGCAGCGGACTAGTAAATGAGCAGTTCTTC. Its protein is CSGLVNEQFF.

This clonotype was found many times. This sequence joins TRBV7-7 and TRBJ2-5; D possibly corresponds to TRBD2 (6 bases). Per germline, CDR1 SSHAT and CDR2 FNYEAQ (reference sequence). This CDR3 has 13 residues. CDR3 sequence (DNA): TGTGCTAGCGGAGGAGGACGTGGCGAGACCCAGTACTTC. Translation: CASGGGRGETQYF.

This chain connects TRBV7-2 to TRBJ1-4; D remains ambiguous. CDR3 size: 14 residues. Germline V gives CDR1 SGHTA, CDR2 FQGNSA. V lost 2 bases and J 5 bases, leaving 9 bases between the germline ends. CDR3 residues: CASSLFGGNEKLFF. The CDR3 region has the DNA TGTGCCAGCAGCTTATTCGGTGGGAATGAAAAACTGTTTTTT.

The chain has TRBV20-1 and TRBJ1-5; possibly TRBD1 for D (5 bases). The CDR3 loop spans 13 amino acids. V dropped 6 bases and J dropped 4 bases, with 13 bases sitting between them. The germline V gene has CDR1 DFQATT and CDR2 SNEGSKA (reference sequence). CDR3 coding DNA: TGCAGTGCGGCCGGGACCCCAAATCAGCCCCAGCATTTT. This translates into CSAAGTPNQPQHF.

This rearrangement joins TRBV9 to TRBJ2-1; D may be TRBD1 (6 bases). From germline, CDR1 is SGDLS and CDR2 YYNGEE. The CDR3 covers 14 residues. Trimming removed 2 bases at V and 4 bases at J, with 10 bases between. The CDR3 region is CASSVGTLYNEQFF. The CDR3 nucleotides read TGTGCCAGCAGCGTCGGGACACTATACAATGAGCAGTTCTTC.

This clonotype has just a few counts. This sequence joins TRBV21-1 and TRBJ2-2; whether TRBD1, the table's D call, matches the DNA was not checked. TRBV21-1 is labeled a pseudogene. The CDR3 is 16 residues long. CDR3 residues: CASSKAAGGDTGELFF. As DNA, the CDR3 is TGTGCCAGCAGCAAAGCGGCAGGGGGGGACACCGGGGAGCTGTTTTTT.

The rearrangement joins TRBV18 to TRBJ2-3; no reliable D call. V dropped 3 bases and J dropped 0 bases, with 4 bases sitting between them. CDR1 and CDR2 (germline): KGHSH, LQKENI. The CDR3 has 13 amino acids. The CDR3 coding sequence is TGTGCCAGCTCACCCGTAAGCACAGATACGCAGTATTTT. Translating gives CASSPVSTDTQYF.

The genes are TRBV7-8 and TRBJ2-7; possibly TRBD1 for D (5 bases). Per the germline V gene, CDR1 is SGHVS and CDR2 is FQNEAQ. With 5 bases removed from V and 3 bases from J, the gap between germline ends came to 14 bases. The CDR3 extends over 14 amino acids. Here the CDR3 DNA reads TGTGCCAGCAGCCCATCGGGCAGGGTCTACGAGCAGTACGTC. It is translated as CASSPSGRVYEQYV.

At least ten counts were recorded for this clonotype. The CDR3 region has the DNA TGTGCCAGCACCATACGAGGCGGCGTTGGGACTGAAGCTTTCTTT. Residues: CASTIRGGVGTEAFF. The chain links TRBV6-2 or TRBV6-3 to TRBJ1-1, with no clear D. CDR3 length: 15 amino acids. V gave up 7 bases and J gave up 5 bases, with 20 bases separating them. The germline CDR1 and CDR2 sequences are MNHEY and SVGEGT.

The chain combines TRBV6-2 or TRBV6-3 with TRBJ2-7, with a tentative D call TRBD1 (6 bases). V was trimmed by 4 bases and J by 10 bases, leaving 14 bases between them. Germline V gene data show CDR1 as MNHEY and CDR2 as SVGEGT. The CDR3 runs 12 residues. The CDR3 bases are TGTGCCAGCAGTTCCGATCGACAGGCACAGTACGTC. This gives the protein CASSSDRQAQYV.

This chain links TRBV7-9 with TRBJ1-4, with D unresolved. Germline CDR1 and CDR2: SEHNR and FQNEAQ (reference sequence). The V and J ends lost 2 bases and 0 bases respectively, with 7 bases between them. The length of the CDR3 is 15 residues. CDR3 nucleotide sequence: TGTGCCAGCAGCTTACCCCGGGCAACTAATGAAAAACTGTTTTTT. Translating it yields CASSLPRATNEKLFF.

This clonotype was seen more than once but under ten times. The chain recombines TRBV10-3 with TRBJ1-1, with D maybe TRBD1 (6 bases). There are 14 residues in the CDR3. Per germline, CDR1 ENHRY and CDR2 SYGVKD. V was trimmed by 11 bases and J by 3 bases, leaving 19 bases between them. The chain's CDR3 is CASQIGGGDTEAFF. The CDR3 DNA sequence: TGTGCCTCGCAAATAGGAGGGGGTGACACTGAAGCTTTCTTT.

The sample holds a few counts of this clonotype. The J gene is TRBJ1-2, the V gene TRBV15, with a possible D match to TRBD1 (5 bases). V was pared by 1 base and J by 6 bases, with 9 bases between. The CDR3 has 13 amino acids. Germline V gene lookup returns CDR1 LNHNV and CDR2 YYDKDF (reference sequence). The CDR3 sequence: CATSRAQGHGYTF. The CDR3 coding sequence is TGTGCCACCAGCAGAGCTCAGGGACATGGCTACACCTTC.

A few counts support this clonotype. The V call is TRBV27, the J call TRBJ1-6, with TRBD1 matching over 8 bases. In germline, CDR1 is MNHEY, CDR2 SMNVEV (reference sequence). J gave up 7 bases and V 5 bases, and 7 bases lay outside the gene matches. The CDR3 length is 15 residues. CDR3 in DNA: TGTGCCAGCAGTCCGCCCAGGGGGCTGAATTCACCCCTCCACTTT. Translation: CASSPPRGLNSPLHF.

As DNA, the CDR3 is TGTGCCAGCAGTTACTACGGTTTTAACTATGGCTACACCTTC. This codes for CASSYYGFNYGYTF. The chain combines TRBV12-3 or TRBV12-4 with TRBJ1-2; D is uncertain. With 4 bases removed from V and 1 base from J, the gap between germline ends came to 10 bases. The CDR3 is 14 amino acids.

This clonotype was seen a few times. The J gene is TRBJ2-7, the V gene TRBV5-1; D possibly corresponds to TRBD1 (6 bases). CDR1 SGHRS and CDR2 YFSETQ come from the germline V gene. V lost 0 bases to trimming and J lost 1 base, with 14 bases between them. The CDR3 spans 16 residues. DNA of the CDR3: TGCGCCAGCAGCTTGGCGCTGTCAGGGGATTCCTACGAGCAGTACTTC. Translated, it gives CASSLALSGDSYEQYF.

The chain joins TRBV7-2 to TRBJ1-2; 7 bases agree with TRBD1. V shed 2 bases, J shed 13 bases, and the junction held 10 bases outside the gene matches. CDR3 length: 13 amino acids. CDR1 is SGHTA, CDR2 FQGNSA, per germline. The CDR3 nucleotides read TGTGCCAGCAGCTTAAAGCAGGGGGTAACAGTCACCTTC. Translation gives CASSLKQGVTVTF.

This clonotype was counted between two and nine times. The genes are TRBV7-3 and TRBJ1-6, with TRBD1 matching 8 bases. The CDR3 covers 15 residues. J was trimmed by 7 bases and V by 2 bases; bases with no gene match: 4. Germline assignment: CDR1 SGHTA and CDR2 FQGTGA. CDR3 in DNA: TGTGCCAGCAGCTTACAGGGGGCGGAGAATTCACCCCTCCACTTT. Its protein is CASSLQGAENSPLHF.